The clone carrying this T cell receptor beta chain was seen at least ten times. This sample was taken from a study of regulatory T cells in long-lasting Graves disease. The V end was cut by 2 bases, the J end by 8 bases, with 7 bases between. The germline V gene has CDR1 SGHTA and CDR2 FQGNSA. This CDR3 region has 12 residues. Time point denoted: newly diagnosed GD, antithyroid drugs for less than 3 months. Isolated PBMC RNA provided the starting material for the TCR library. Relying on iRepertoire HTBI primers and Arm-PCR of CDR3 regions, the team built TCR beta libraries. MiXCR, run by TCRdb on the multiplex PCR reads, gives a single entry per CDR3 protein. The sample lists 450,000 to 500,000 distinct CDR3 sequences; around 15% were seen once. The same sample was also studied in work on T cells in Graves' hyperthyroidism and ophthalmopathy.

The V call is TRBV7-2, the J call TRBJ2-1; no reliable D call. Specimen: peripheral blood mononuclear cells (PBMCs), collected at new diagnosis, from a patient treated with antithyroid drugs. The sequence was obtained from a man aged 35 to 55 with Graves disease. CDR3 coding DNA: TGTGCCAGCAGCTTAAGTGTGGATGAGCAGTTCTTC. Translation gives CASSLSVDEQFF.